The clone carrying this T cell receptor beta chain turned up a few times. What it recognizes is unknown. The data belong to a study of memory CD4+ T cells and cytomegalovirus serostatus. Study results and caveats: CD4+ memory repertoires contained about two fifths of the roughly 150 reported CMV TCRbeta sequences.

Libraries were prepared by immunoSEQ multiplex PCR; TCRdb keeps only in-frame clonotypes and omits some of them. The sample has fewer than 35,000 clones; roughly three quarters are singletons. Per the germline V gene, CDR1 is SGHNT and CDR2 is YYREEE (reference sequence). The CDR3 runs to 15 residues. V was shortened by 1 base and J by 0 bases, with 10 bases between the two germline ends. The sort gate was single viable CD3+CD4+CD8-CD45RO+ cells for memory CD4+ T cells. Positive selection with CD4 microbeads enriched total CD4+ T cells. Sequencing was carried out using memory CD4+ T cells from blood. The TCR originated in an adult in good health and CMV-seronegative. This chain links TRBV5-4 with TRBJ1-1; D ambiguous. The CDR3 DNA follows: TGTGCCAGCAGCTTGACCCAGTACATGAACACTGAAGCTTTCTTT. Amino acids: CASSLTQYMNTEAFF.